The clone carrying this T cell receptor beta chain was counted many times. Its matching antigen is unknown. This entry comes from a study of T cell repertoires in cytomegalovirus infection. Study in general: Recently identified HLA-C-restricted CMV epitopes and well-studied HLA-B-restricted CMV epitopes were used by the study.

TCRdb used MiXCR to reprocess the reads, holding one entry per CDR3 protein. This sample has some 940,000 distinct CDR3 sequences; around a third occur once, and the top ten carry over 12%. The CDR3 has 14 residues. CDR1 is SGHAT and CDR2 is FQNNGV in the germline V gene. V lost 2 bases and J lost 3, with 8 bases in between. The rearrangement links TRBV11-2 to TRBJ1-3; D gene unclear. This specimen was cultured CD8+ T cells from PBMCs, taken from culture after CMV antigen stimulation. This TCR was recovered from a human donor in good health (CMV status not recorded). Some clones in this sample may be carry-over from other donors' samples. The CDR3 coding sequence is TGTGCCAGCAGCTTAAAGGGCTTTGGAAACACCATATATTTT. It yields the protein CASSLKGFGNTIYF.